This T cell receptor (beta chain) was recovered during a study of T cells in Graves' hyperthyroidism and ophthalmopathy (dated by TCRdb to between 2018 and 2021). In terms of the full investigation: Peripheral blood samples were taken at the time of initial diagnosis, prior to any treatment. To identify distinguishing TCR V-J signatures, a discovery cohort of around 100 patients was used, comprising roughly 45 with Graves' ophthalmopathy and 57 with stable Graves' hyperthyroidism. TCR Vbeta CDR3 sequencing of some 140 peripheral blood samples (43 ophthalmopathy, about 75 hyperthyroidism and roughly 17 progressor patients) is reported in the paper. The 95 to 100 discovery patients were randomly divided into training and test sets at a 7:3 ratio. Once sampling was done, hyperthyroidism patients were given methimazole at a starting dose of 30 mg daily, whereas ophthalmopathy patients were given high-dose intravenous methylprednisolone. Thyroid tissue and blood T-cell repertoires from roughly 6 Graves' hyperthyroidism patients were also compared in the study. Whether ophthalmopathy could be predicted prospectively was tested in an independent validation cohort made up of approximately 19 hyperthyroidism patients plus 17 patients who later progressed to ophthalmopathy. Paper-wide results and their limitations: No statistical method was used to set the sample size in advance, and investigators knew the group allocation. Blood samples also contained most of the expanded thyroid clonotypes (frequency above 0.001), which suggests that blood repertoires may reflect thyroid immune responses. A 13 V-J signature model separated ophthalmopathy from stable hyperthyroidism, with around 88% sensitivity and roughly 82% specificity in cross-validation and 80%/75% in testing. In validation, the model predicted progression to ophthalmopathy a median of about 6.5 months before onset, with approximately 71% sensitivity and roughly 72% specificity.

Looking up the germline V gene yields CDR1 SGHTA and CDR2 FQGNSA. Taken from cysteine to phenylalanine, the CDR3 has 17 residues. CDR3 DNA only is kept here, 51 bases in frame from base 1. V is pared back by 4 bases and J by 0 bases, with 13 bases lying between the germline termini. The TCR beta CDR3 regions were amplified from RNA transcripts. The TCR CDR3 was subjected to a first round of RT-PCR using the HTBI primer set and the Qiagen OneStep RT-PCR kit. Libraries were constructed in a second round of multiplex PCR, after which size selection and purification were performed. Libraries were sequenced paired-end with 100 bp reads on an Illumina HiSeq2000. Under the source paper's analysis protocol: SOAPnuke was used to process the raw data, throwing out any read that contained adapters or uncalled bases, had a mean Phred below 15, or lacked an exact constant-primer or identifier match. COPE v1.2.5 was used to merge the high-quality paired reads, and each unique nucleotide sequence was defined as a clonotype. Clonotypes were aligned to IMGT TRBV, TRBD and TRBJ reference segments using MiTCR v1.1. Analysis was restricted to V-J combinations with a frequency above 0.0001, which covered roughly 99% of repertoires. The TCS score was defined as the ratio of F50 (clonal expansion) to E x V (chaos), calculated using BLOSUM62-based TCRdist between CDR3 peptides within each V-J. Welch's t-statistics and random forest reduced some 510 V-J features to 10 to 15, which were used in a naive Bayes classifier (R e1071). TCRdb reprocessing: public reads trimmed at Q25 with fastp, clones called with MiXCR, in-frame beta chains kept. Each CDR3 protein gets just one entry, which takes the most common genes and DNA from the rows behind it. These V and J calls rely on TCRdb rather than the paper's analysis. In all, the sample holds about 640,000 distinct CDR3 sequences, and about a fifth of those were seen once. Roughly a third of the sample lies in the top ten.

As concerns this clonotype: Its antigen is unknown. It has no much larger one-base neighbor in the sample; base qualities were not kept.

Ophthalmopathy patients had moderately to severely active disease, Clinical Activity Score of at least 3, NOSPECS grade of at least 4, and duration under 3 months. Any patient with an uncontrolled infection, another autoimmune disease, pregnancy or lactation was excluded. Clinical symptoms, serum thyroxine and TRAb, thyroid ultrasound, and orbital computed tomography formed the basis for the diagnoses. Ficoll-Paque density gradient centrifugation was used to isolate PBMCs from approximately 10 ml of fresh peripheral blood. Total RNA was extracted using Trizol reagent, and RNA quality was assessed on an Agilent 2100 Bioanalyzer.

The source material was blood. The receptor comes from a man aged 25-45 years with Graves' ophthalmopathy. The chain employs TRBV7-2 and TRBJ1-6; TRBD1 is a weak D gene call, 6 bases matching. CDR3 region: CASSSRQESSYNSPLHF. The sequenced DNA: TGTGCCAGCAGCTCCCGACAGGAGAGCTCCTATAATTCACCCCTCCACTTT. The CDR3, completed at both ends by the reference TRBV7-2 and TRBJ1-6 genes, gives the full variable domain GAGVSQSPSNKVTEKGKDVELRCDPISGHTALYWYRQSLGQGLEFLIYFQGNSAPDKSGLPSDRFSAERTGGSVSTLTIQRTQQEDSAVYLCASSSRQESSYNSPLHFGNGTRLTVT.